This T cell receptor beta chain is from a study of CD4 T cells in relation to SARS-CoV-2 and coronaviruses (dated by TCRdb to the early 2020s). With regard to the full study: Using patient-derived lymphoblastoid cell lines, the shared crossreactive spike epitopes were mapped to their HLA restriction. A different TCR-beta assay, based on Illumina, was used to sequence expansion assays from other donors in the study. Samples from a few pre-COVID donors and the naive versus memory experiments were sequenced with the Adaptive Biotechnologies TCR-sequencing kit; other data were Illumina-based. Memory CD4+ T cell crossreactivity between SARS-CoV-2 and common cold coronavirus spike proteins was assessed at the TCR clonotype level in the study.

CD4+ T cells from unexposed donors were collected before the COVID-19 pandemic (2011-2018). To separate naive from memory CD4+ T cells, cryopreserved PBMCs first underwent CD4 enrichment and then EasySep naive CD4+ T cell enrichment. Leukapheresis product for the unexposed donors was bought commercially. PBMCs were isolated from leukapheresis product or whole blood by Ficoll-Paque PLUS gradient centrifugation. The PBMCs went either fresh into the expansion assay or into cryopreservation at -140 degrees C. The QIAamp Micro DNA Kit was used to extract genomic DNA from the CD4+ T cells. Based on the germline V gene, the CDR1 and CDR2 sequences are SGHRS and YFSETQ. V was cut back by 3 bases and J by 3 bases, leaving a gap of 10 bases between them. Taken from cysteine to phenylalanine, the CDR3 has 13 residues. The read is trimmed to its CDR3 DNA, 39 bases read in frame from base 1. About this clone itself: Its cognate antigen has yet to be identified. No base quality values were provided; no much bigger clone lies one nucleotide off.

Uncultured naive and memory CD4+ T cell DNA received deep-resolution immunoSEQ TCR-beta sequencing. The original methods were these. During preprocessing, nonproductive sequences were discarded, as were any CDR3s that did not begin with C, did not end with F or W, or were shorter than 7 amino acids. Cultured and uncultured naive and memory CD4+ repertoires were searched for CDR3s previously identified as spike- and CEF-reactive. After three terminal residues were trimmed from each end, CDR3 homology was quantified as pairwise Levenshtein distance using the stringdist R package. Drawn from immuneACCESS, this table holds only the in-frame rearrangements with V and J called that TCRdb kept. Clones are partly lost; checked studies trace under half to an unresolved V gene and leave the rest unexplained. V and J calls and clone size are those listed in that table; D and trimming were worked out from the DNA. Across this sample there are tens of thousands of clones, with approximately 95% seen only once. The ten most abundant clones make up approximately 0.25% of the sample.

Study-wide findings and limitations: Crossreactivity analysis centred on spike protein, so crossreactivity against other viral proteins was not assessed. Sequencing naive versus memory cells indicated that the assay picks up memory recall responses, not primary responses primed during culture. Small numbers of patients and of tested TCRs limited the study. In around two thirds of donors, memory CD4+ clonotypes turned up that crossrecognized SARS-CoV-2 and at least one common cold coronavirus spike. Compared with monoreactive clones, crossreactive clones had significantly weaker SARS-CoV-2-driven expansion, a result consistent with antigenic imprinting. Because no donor provided both pre-pandemic and post-infection samples, tracing the source of pre-existing responses was limited.

In this chain, TRBV5-1 is recombined with TRBJ2-7; the D gene is not confidently resolved. The source material was naive CD4+ T cells from PBMCs. This sample's cell subset or site label indicates: naive CD4+ T cells isolated by negative enrichment. The clonotype was recovered from a human donor in good health. The sequenced DNA is TGCGCCAGCAGCTCCTCTTTCGACTACGAGCAGTACTTC. It codes for CASSSSFDYEQYF.